Listed below are T cell receptor beta chains from one sample, sequenced in a study of blood T cells in healthy people across ages. MiXCR, applied by TCRdb to the 5' RACE reads, yields one record per CDR3 protein. Among hundreds of thousands of distinct CDR3 sequences listed, about 21% were seen once. Sample: blood. The receptors originated from a man in his 70s in good health. Both conserved end residues are part of each CDR3. A D gene is named only where the DNA matches it firmly. Clone size, where shown, is once, few, many, or a class for clones that have expanded.

NA	TRBV15	NA	TRBJ1-4	CATSREKEKLFF	TGTGCCACCAGCAGAGAGAAGGAAAAACTGTTTTTT
NA	TRBV6-5	NA	TRBJ1-2	CASSTGLSGYTF	TGTGCCAGCAGTACAGGGTTATCGGGCTACACCTTC
many	TRBV29-1	NA	TRBJ1-5	CSVGGEKNQPQHF	TGCAGCGTTGGGGGGGAGAAGAATCAGCCCCAGCATTTT
few	TRBV29-1	TRBD2	TRBJ2-5	CSVVASGSETQYF	TGCAGCGTTGTGGCTAGCGGGAGTGAGACCCAGTACTTC
NA	TRBV12-3/TRBV12-4	TRBD2	TRBJ2-3	CASTRGLVQSTQYF	TGTGCCAGCACCCGCGGACTAGTTCAGTCTACGCAGTATTTT
few	TRBV27	TRBD1	TRBJ1-6	CASSLGGGGAPLHF	TGTGCCAGCAGTTTAGGAGGGGGCGGTGCACCCCTCCACTTT
NA	TRBV20-1	TRBD2	TRBJ2-1	CSAPGLGYNEQFF	TGCAGTGCTCCTGGACTAGGCTACAATGAGCAGTTCTTC
NA	TRBV10-3	TRBD1	TRBJ2-7	CAISDWTGAAYEQYF	TGTGCCATCAGTGATTGGACAGGGGCGGCCTACGAGCAGTACTTC
NA	TRBV7-3	NA	TRBJ2-1	CASSLNGGSGNRYNEQFF	TGTGCCAGCAGCTTAAATGGCGGTAGCGGAAACCGCTACAATGAGCAGTTCTTC
NA	TRBV7-9	TRBD2	TRBJ2-7	CASSLAGTSGISYEQYF	TGTGCCAGCAGCTTAGCGGGGACTAGCGGCATCTCCTACGAGCAGTACTTC
few	TRBV2	TRBD1	TRBJ1-5	CASRGTGVNQPQHF	TGTGCCAGCAGGGGGACAGGGGTCAATCAGCCCCAGCATTTT
many	TRBV4-2	NA	TRBJ2-2	CASSQTTANTGELFF	TGTGCCAGCAGCCAAACTACCGCGAACACCGGGGAGCTGTTTTTT
few	TRBV29-1	TRBD1	TRBJ1-2	CSAPVQGDGGYTF	TGCAGCGCGCCAGTCCAGGGGGACGGTGGCTACACCTTC
many	TRBV28	NA	TRBJ2-7	CASSLVDSYEQYF	TGTGCCAGCAGTCTGGTGGACAGCTACGAGCAGTACTTC
few	TRBV5-1	NA	TRBJ1-4	CASSFNSGTGEKLFF	TGCGCCAGCAGTTTCAACTCGGGCACCGGGGAAAAACTGTTTTTT
few	TRBV25-1	TRBD1	TRBJ2-5	CASSDDRGQQETQYF	TGTGCCAGCAGTGATGACAGGGGTCAGCAAGAGACCCAGTACTTC
NA	TRBV18	TRBD2	TRBJ2-1	CASSPPGQREFNEQFF	TGTGCCAGCTCACCACCTGGCCAGCGGGAGTTCAATGAGCAGTTCTTC
NA	TRBV27	NA	TRBJ2-3	CASQMGSISTDTQYF	TGTGCCAGCCAAATGGGGTCTATTAGCACAGATACGCAGTATTTT
few	TRBV24-1	NA	TRBJ2-1	CATSDPGRDNEQFF	TGTGCCACCAGTGATCCCGGGAGAGACAATGAGCAGTTCTTC
few	TRBV12-3/TRBV12-4	TRBD1	TRBJ2-5	CASSFSRTGARNAQYF	TGTGCCAGCAGTTTTTCCAGGACAGGGGCCAGGAACGCCCAGTACTTC
many	TRBV10-3	TRBD1	TRBJ2-5	CAISEPKTGAQETQYF	TGTGCCATCAGTGAGCCTAAGACAGGGGCCCAAGAGACCCAGTACTTC
NA	TRBV28	TRBD2	TRBJ2-5	CASTNPFSGGSVYF	TGTGCCAGCACGAACCCGTTTAGCGGGGGCTCGGTGTACTTC
NA	TRBV4-3	TRBD2	TRBJ2-7	CASSQGYPGLLYEQYF	TGCGCCAGCAGCCAAGGATACCCGGGACTACTCTACGAGCAGTACTTC
few	TRBV4-2	TRBD2	TRBJ2-4	CASSQTRGDKNIQYF	TGTGCCAGCAGCCAGACGCGGGGGGACAAAAACATTCAGTACTTC
NA	TRBV10-3	NA	TRBJ2-1	CAISESRGGGGNEQFF	TGTGCCATCAGTGAGTCGAGGGGAGGCGGAGGTAATGAGCAGTTCTTC
NA	TRBV5-1	TRBD2	TRBJ2-3	CASSLAGEMGTQYF	TGCGCCAGCAGCTTAGCGGGAGAAATGGGGACGCAGTATTTT
few	TRBV7-2	NA	TRBJ2-5	CASSLYSRTVQETQYF	TGTGCCAGCAGCTTGTACTCCCGGACCGTCCAAGAGACCCAGTACTTC
few	TRBV20-1	NA	TRBJ2-7	CSAIRDSGEQYF	TGCAGTGCTATCCGGGACTCTGGCGAGCAGTACTTC
NA	TRBV3-1	NA	TRBJ2-7	CASQGPFVEQYF	TGTGCTTCGCAGGGTCCCTTTGTGGAGCAGTACTTC
NA	TRBV14	NA	TRBJ2-7	CASSQAGLYYEQYF	TGTGCCAGCAGCCAAGCGGGACTTTACTACGAGCAGTACTTC
NA	TRBV18	TRBD1	TRBJ2-1	CASSPNQGAISYNEQFF	TGTGCCAGCTCACCTAACCAGGGGGCAATCTCCTACAATGAGCAGTTCTTC
NA	TRBV11-1	TRBD1	TRBJ1-1	CASSPDRGRTEAFF	TGTGCCAGCAGCCCTGACAGGGGGCGGACTGAAGCTTTCTTT
few	TRBV12-3/TRBV12-4	NA	TRBJ2-2	CASSPYGGTGGELFF	TGTGCCAGCAGCCCGTATGGCGGGACTGGCGGGGAGCTGTTTTTT
few	TRBV12-3/TRBV12-4	NA	TRBJ2-5	CASSLQISETQYF	TGTGCCAGCAGTTTACAGATTTCGGAGACCCAGTACTTC
NA	TRBV5-8	NA	TRBJ2-3	CASDDRSSTDTQYF	TGTGCCAGTGACGACAGGTCTAGCACAGATACGCAGTATTTT
NA	TRBV12-3/TRBV12-4	TRBD2	TRBJ2-2	CASSLWSGTNTGELFF	TGTGCCAGCAGTTTATGGAGCGGGACCAACACCGGGGAGCTGTTTTTT
NA	TRBV9	NA	TRBJ2-2	CASSKWNTGELFF	TGTGCCAGCAGCAAGTGGAACACCGGGGAGCTGTTTTTT
NA	TRBV20-1	NA	TRBJ2-1	CSARDLRSGSYNEQFF	TGCAGTGCTAGAGATCTCCGAAGCGGGTCCTACAATGAGCAGTTCTTC
NA	TRBV7-3	NA	TRBJ2-3	CASSVGGLTDTQYF	TGTGCCAGCAGCGTTGGTGGACTCACAGATACGCAGTATTTT
few	TRBV13	TRBD2	TRBJ2-3	CASSPGLAGNSSTDTQYF	TGTGCCAGCAGCCCGGGACTAGCGGGAAATTCTAGCACAGATACGCAGTATTTT
NA	TRBV20-1	NA	TRBJ1-3	CSARDGGGSGNTIYF	TGCAGTGCTAGAGATGGGGGGGGTTCTGGAAACACCATATATTTT
few	TRBV12-5	TRBD1	TRBJ2-7	CASGPDRGSYEQYF	TGTGCTAGTGGACCAGACAGGGGGTCCTACGAGCAGTACTTC
few	TRBV12-3/TRBV12-4	NA	TRBJ2-7	CASSPGFSSYEQYF	TGTGCCAGCAGCCCGGGGTTTAGCTCCTACGAGCAGTACTTC
NA	TRBV4-2	NA	TRBJ2-5	CASSVGLKQETQYF	TGTGCCAGCAGCGTCGGACTCAAGCAAGAGACCCAGTACTTC
few	TRBV5-5	NA	TRBJ2-2	CASSFRERDTGELFF	TGTGCCAGCAGCTTTAGAGAACGGGACACCGGGGAGCTGTTTTTT
many	TRBV9	TRBD1	TRBJ2-1	CASSPGTGGTEQFF	TGTGCCAGCAGCCCCGGGACAGGGGGTACTGAGCAGTTCTTC
few	TRBV9	TRBD2	TRBJ2-3	CASSSPGLAGEPSTDTQYF	TGTGCCAGCAGCTCGCCGGGACTAGCGGGAGAACCCTCCACAGATACGCAGTATTTT
few	TRBV25-1	TRBD1	TRBJ2-7	CASSRQGSHEQYF	TGTGCCAGCAGCCGACAGGGCTCTCACGAGCAGTACTTC
NA	TRBV28	NA	TRBJ2-5	CASSTGHASPETQYF	TGTGCCAGCAGCACCGGACACGCATCCCCAGAGACCCAGTACTTC
NA	TRBV7-2	NA	TRBJ1-5	CASSQAAMRSNQPQHF	TGTGCCAGCAGCCAAGCGGCAATGCGGAGCAATCAGCCCCAGCATTTT